Following are 10 T cell receptor beta chains from one sample sequenced in a study of technical replicates of blood from several donors. TCRdb's table, derived via immunoSEQ multiplex PCR, lists solely in-frame clones and lacks some. The top ten hold about 0.34% of the sample, which has tens of thousands of clones, roughly 97% seen once. Sequencing input: T cells isolated from PBMCs. The source of these receptors is a human donor in good health.

The chain is built from TRBV7-9 and TRBJ2-3; D remains unclear. This CDR3 has 15 residues. Trimming took 3 bases from V and 2 from J, leaving 12 bases between them. Germline lookup yields CDR1 SEHNR and CDR2 FQNEAQ (reference sequence). CDR3 DNA: TGTGCCAGCAGCTTGTTCCAAGCCGACACAGATACGCAGTATTTT. As protein: CASSLFQADTDTQYF.

The chain employs TRBV5-4 and TRBJ2-1, with 9 bases lining up with TRBD2. The CDR3 consists of 15 residues. Germline V gene sequence: CDR1 SGHNT, CDR2 YYREEE (reference sequence). The trim removed 1 base at V and 8 bases at J, leaving 7 bases unmatched. The CDR3 protein is CASSLSSGIGDEQFF. The CDR3 DNA is TGTGCCAGCAGCTTGTCTAGCGGGATAGGCGATGAGCAGTTCTTC.

This clone was found once. V gene TRBV2 combines with J gene TRBJ1-3, with D unresolved. Trimming cost V 2 bases and J 0 bases, with 8 bases left between them. The CDR3 is 15 amino acids. Germline V lookup: CDR1 SNHLY, CDR2 FYNNEI. The CDR3 is CASSETSFSGNTIYF. The DNA for the CDR3 is TGTGCCAGCAGTGAAACGAGCTTCTCTGGAAACACCATATATTTT.

Comment on this clone: The sample carries other DNA sequences with the same CDR3. This sequence joins TRBV5-1 and TRBJ2-1, with unresolved D. The CDR3 totals 12 residues. Per the germline V gene, CDR1 is SGHRS and CDR2 is YFSETQ. The V end lost 0 bases, the J end lost 4 bases, and 2 bases lay between the germline ends. The CDR3 loop reads CASSLAYNEQFF. CDR3 nucleotides: TGCGCCAGCAGCTTGGCATACAATGAGCAGTTCTTC. The whole variable domain, filled in from reference TRBV5-1 and TRBJ2-1, reads KAGVTQTPRYLIKTRGQQVTLSCSPISGHRSVSWYQQTPGQGLQFLFEYFSETQRNKGNFPGRFSGRQFSNSRSEMNVSTLELGDSALYLCASSLAYNEQFFGPGTRLTVL.

CDR3 residues: CASGTNSNQPQHF. The DNA for the CDR3 is TGTGCCAGTGGGACAAATAGCAATCAGCCCCAGCATTTT. This chain connects TRBV19 to TRBJ1-5; TRBD1 is a possible D gene (6 bases). Germline V gene data show CDR1 as LNHDA and CDR2 as SQIVND (reference sequence). Between the trimmed V and J ends, which lost 8 bases and 0 bases, there was a span of 8 bases. The CDR3 spans 13 residues.

The chain employs TRBV6-5 and TRBJ2-1; TRBD2 agrees at 10 bases. CDR1 and CDR2 from the germline V gene are MNHEY and SVGAGI. V trimming: 10 bases; J trimming: 7 bases; junction bases outside the gene matches: 7. The CDR3 extends over 13 amino acids. The CDR3 DNA reads TGTGCCACCAGCGGGAGGGCTTTAAATGAGCAGTTCTTC. As protein: CATSGRALNEQFF.

This sequence joins TRBV15 and TRBJ2-2; 11 positions agree with TRBD2. The CDR3 sequence is 17 residues long. CDR1 and CDR2 from the germline V gene are LNHNV and YYDKDF (reference sequence). Unmatched junction bases numbered 9, after V lost 3 bases and J lost 6 bases. The CDR3 here is CATSSSLLAGASGELFF. For the CDR3, the DNA is TGTGCCACCAGCAGCAGCCTACTAGCGGGAGCTTCCGGGGAGCTGTTTTTT. Filled out from reference TRBV15 and TRBJ2-2, the complete variable domain reads DAMVIQNPRYQVTQFGKPVTLSCSQTLNHNVMYWYQQKSSQAPKLLFHYYDKDFNNEADTPDNFQSRRPNTSFCFLDIRSPGLGDTAMYLCATSSSLLAGASGELFFGEGSRLTVL.

This sequence joins TRBV5-4 and TRBJ2-2; 8 bases align to TRBD1. After removal of 0 bases from V and 6 bases from J, the junction contained 1 base not matched to a gene. CDR3 size: 14 residues. Germline CDR1 reads SGHNT; CDR2 reads YYREEE (reference sequence). The CDR3 is CASSLAGGPGELFF. In DNA, the CDR3 is TGTGCCAGCAGCTTGGCAGGGGGCCCCGGGGAGCTGTTTTTT.

V gene TRBV16 combines with J gene TRBJ1-1; D is ambiguous. The CDR3 has 13 residues. Germline V gene data show CDR1 as KGHSY and CDR2 as FQNENV. The ends were cut back, 4 bases at V and 1 base at J, with 7 bases in the middle. CDR3 amino acids: CASSLNSNTEAFF. In DNA form, the CDR3 reads TGTGCCAGCAGCCTTAACTCGAACACTGAAGCTTTCTTT. Looking up the rest from reference TRBV16 and TRBJ1-1 gives the full variable domain: GEEVAQTPKHLVRGEGQKAKLYCAPIKGHSYVFWYQQVLKNEFKFLISFQNENVFDETGMPKERFSAKCLPNSPCSLEIQATKLEDSAVYFCASSLNSNTEAFFGQGTRLTVV.

The chain joins TRBV11-3 to TRBJ1-1; 7 bases map to TRBD1. The CDR3 runs to 15 residues. V lost 5 bases to trimming and J lost 0 bases; unmatched junction nucleotides: 6. Germline CDR1 is SGHNT and CDR2 is YENEEA. DNA of the CDR3: TGTGCCAGCAGCCGGGGACAGCCCTTGAACACTGAAGCTTTCTTT. This sequence encodes CASSRGQPLNTEAFF.